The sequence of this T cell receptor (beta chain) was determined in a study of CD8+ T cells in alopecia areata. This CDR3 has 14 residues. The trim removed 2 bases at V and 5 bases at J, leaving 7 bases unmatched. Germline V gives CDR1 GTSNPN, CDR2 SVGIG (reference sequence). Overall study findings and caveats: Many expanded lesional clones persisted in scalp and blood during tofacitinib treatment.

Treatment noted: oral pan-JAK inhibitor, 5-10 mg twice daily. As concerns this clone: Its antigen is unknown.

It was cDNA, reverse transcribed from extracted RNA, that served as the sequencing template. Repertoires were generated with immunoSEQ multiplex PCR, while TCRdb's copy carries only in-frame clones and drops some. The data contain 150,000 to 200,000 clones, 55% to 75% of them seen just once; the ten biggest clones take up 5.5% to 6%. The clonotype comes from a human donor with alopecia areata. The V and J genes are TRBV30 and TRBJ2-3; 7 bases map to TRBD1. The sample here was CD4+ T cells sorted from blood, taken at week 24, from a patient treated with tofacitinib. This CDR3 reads CAWSQTGIVDTQYF. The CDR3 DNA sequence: TGTGCCTGGAGTCAGACAGGGATTGTAGATACGCAGTATTTT.